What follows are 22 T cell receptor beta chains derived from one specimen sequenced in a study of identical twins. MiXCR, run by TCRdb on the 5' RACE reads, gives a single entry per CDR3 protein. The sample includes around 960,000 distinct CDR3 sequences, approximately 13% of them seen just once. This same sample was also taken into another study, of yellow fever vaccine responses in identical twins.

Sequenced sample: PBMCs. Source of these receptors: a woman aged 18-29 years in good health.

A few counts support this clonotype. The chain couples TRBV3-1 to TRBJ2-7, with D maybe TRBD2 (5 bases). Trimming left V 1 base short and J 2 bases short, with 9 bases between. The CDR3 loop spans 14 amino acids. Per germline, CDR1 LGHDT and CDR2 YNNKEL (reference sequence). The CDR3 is CASSQGLLPYEQYV. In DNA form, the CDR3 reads TGTGCCAGCAGCCAAGGACTATTACCCTACGAGCAGTACGTC.

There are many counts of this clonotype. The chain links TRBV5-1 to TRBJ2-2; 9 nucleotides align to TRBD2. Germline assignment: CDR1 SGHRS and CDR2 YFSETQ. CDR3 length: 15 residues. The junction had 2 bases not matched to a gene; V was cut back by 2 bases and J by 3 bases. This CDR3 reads CASSLKRGDTGELFF. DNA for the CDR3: TGCGCCAGCAGCTTAAAGCGGGGGGACACCGGGGAGCTGTTTTTT.

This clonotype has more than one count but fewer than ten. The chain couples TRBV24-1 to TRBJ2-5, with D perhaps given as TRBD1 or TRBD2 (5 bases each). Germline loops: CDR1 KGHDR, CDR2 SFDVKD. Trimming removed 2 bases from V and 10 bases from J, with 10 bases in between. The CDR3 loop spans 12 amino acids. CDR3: CATSDSGTVQYF. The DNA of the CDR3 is TGTGCCACCAGTGATTCTGGGACGGTCCAGTACTTC.

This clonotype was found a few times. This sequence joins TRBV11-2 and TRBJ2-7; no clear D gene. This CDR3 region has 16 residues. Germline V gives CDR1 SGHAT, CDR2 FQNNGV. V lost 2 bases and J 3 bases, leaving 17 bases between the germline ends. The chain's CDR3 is CASSLWIAALYYEQYV. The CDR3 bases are TGTGCCAGCAGCTTATGGATTGCGGCTCTGTACTACGAGCAGTACGTC.

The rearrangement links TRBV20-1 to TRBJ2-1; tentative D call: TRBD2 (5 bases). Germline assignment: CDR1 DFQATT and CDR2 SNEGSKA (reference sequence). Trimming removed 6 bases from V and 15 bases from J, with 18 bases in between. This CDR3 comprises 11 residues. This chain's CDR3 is CSAKDGADAFF. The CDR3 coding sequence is TGCAGTGCAAAGGACGGAGCGGACGCGTTCTTC.

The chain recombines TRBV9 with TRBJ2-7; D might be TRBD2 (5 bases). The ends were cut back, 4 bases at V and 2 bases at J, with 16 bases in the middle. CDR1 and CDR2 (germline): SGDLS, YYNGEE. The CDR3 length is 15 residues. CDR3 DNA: TGTGCCAGCAGCCCGGAGGCAGCCGCCACCTACGAGCAGTACTTC. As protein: CASSPEAAATYEQYF.

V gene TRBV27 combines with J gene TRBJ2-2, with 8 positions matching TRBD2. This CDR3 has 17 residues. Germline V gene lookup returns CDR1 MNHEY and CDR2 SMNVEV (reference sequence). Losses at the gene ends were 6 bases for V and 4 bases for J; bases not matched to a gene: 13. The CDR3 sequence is CASRRGGAGVGTGELFF. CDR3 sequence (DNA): TGTGCCAGCAGACGGGGGGGCGCGGGGGTTGGCACCGGGGAGCTGTTTTTT.

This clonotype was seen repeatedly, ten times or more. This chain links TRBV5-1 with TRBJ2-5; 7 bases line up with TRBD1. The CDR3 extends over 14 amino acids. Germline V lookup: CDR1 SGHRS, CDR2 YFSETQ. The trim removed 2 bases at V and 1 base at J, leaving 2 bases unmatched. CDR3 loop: CASSLSGGQETQYF. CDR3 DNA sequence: TGCGCCAGCAGCTTATCAGGGGGCCAAGAGACCCAGTACTTC.

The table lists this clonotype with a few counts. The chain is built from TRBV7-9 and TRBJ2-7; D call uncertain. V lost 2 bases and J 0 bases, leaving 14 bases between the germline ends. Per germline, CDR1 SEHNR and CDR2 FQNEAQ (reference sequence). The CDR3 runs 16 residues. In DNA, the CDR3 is TGTGCCAGCAGCTTATCTTTTGGACGCTCCTCCTACGAGCAGTACTTC. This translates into CASSLSFGRSSYEQYF. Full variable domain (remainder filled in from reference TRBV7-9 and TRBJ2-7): DTGVSQNPRHKITKRGQNVTFRCDPISEHNRLYWYRQTLGQGPEFLTYFQNEAQLEKSRLLSDRFSAERPKGSFSTLEIQRTEQGDSAMYLCASSLSFGRSSYEQYFGPGTRLTVT.

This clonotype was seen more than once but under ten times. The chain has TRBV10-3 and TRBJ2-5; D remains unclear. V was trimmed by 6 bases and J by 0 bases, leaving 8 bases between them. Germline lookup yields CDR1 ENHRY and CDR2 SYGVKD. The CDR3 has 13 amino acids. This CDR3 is CAISTQYQETQYF. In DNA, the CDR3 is TGTGCCATCAGCACCCAGTACCAAGAGACCCAGTACTTC.

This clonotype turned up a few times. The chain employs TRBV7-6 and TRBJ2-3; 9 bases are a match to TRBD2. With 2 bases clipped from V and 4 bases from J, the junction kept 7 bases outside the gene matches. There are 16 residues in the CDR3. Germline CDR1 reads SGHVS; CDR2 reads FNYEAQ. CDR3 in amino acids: CASSLMAGGPADTQYF. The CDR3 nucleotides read TGTGCCAGCAGCTTAATGGCGGGAGGGCCTGCAGATACGCAGTATTTT.

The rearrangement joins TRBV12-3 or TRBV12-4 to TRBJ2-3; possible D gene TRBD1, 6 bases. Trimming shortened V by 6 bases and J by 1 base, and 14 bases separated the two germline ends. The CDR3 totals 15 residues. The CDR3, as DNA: TGTGCCAGCAGACTACAGGGTTTGGGCACAGATACGCAGTATTTT. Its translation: CASRLQGLGTDTQYF.

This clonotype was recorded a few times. CDR3 loop: CASSSPDRSEQYF. The CDR3 DNA sequence: TGTGCCAGCAGTTCCCCAGACAGAAGCGAGCAGTACTTC. The chain carries TRBV12-3 or TRBV12-4 and TRBJ2-7; maybe TRBD1 (5 bases). The V and J ends lost 4 bases and 6 bases respectively, with 13 bases between them. This CDR3 comprises 13 residues.

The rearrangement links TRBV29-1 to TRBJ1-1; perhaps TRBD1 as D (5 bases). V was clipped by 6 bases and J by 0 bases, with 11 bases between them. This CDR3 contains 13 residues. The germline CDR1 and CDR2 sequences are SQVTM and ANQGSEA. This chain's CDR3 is CSVSGRLNTEAFF. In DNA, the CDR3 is TGCAGCGTCTCGGGACGGTTGAACACTGAAGCTTTCTTT.

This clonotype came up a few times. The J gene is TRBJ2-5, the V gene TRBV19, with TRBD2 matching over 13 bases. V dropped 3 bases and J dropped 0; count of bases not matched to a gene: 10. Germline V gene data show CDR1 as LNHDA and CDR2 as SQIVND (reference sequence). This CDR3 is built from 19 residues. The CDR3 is CASSIKTSGGTSYQETQYF. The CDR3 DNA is TGTGCCAGTAGTATCAAGACTAGCGGGGGGACTTCGTACCAAGAGACCCAGTACTTC.

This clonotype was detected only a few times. CDR3 residues: CASSKGENCRGNQPQHF. For the CDR3, the DNA is TGTGCCAGCAGCAAAGGGGAGAATTGTAGGGGCAATCAGCCCCAGCATTTT. The rearrangement joins TRBV21-1 to TRBJ1-5. TRBV21-1 is flagged as a pseudogene. This CDR3 has 17 residues.

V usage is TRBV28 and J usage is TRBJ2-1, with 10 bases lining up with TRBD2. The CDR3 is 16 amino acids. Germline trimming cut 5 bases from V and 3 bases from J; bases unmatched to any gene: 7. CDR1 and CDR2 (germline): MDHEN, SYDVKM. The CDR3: CASSQGLADNYNEQFF. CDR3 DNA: TGTGCCAGCAGTCAAGGACTAGCGGACAACTACAATGAGCAGTTCTTC.

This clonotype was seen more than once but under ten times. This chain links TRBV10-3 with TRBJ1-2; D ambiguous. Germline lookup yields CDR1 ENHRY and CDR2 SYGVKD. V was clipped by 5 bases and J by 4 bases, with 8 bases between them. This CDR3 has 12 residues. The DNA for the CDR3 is TGTGCCATCAGTCCTTACTTCTATGGCTACACCTTC. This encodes CAISPYFYGYTF.

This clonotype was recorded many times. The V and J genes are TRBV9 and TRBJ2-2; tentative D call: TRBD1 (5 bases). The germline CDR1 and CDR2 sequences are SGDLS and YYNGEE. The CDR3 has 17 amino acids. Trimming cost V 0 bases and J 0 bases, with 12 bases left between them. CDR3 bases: TGTGCCAGCAGCGTAGCGCTAGGGGCCACGAACACCGGGGAGCTGTTTTTT. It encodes CASSVALGATNTGELFF.

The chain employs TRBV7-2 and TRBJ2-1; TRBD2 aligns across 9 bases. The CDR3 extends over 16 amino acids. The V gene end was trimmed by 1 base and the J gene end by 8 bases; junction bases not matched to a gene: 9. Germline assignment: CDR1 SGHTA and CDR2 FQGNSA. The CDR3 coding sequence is TGTGCCAGCAGCTTAGGGGCGGGACTAGCCTCGGATGAGCAGTTCTTC. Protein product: CASSLGAGLASDEQFF.

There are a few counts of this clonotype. The CDR3 region is CASSQDIPPPWAGANVLTF. CDR3 DNA sequence: TGCGCCAGCAGCCAAGATATCCCTCCACCATGGGCTGGGGCCAACGTCCTGACTTTC. This chain links TRBV4-1 with TRBJ2-6; D uncertain. CDR3 length equals 19 residues. Germline CDR1 MGHRA, CDR2 YSYEKL. Trimming removed 0 bases from V and 2 bases from J, with 17 bases in between.

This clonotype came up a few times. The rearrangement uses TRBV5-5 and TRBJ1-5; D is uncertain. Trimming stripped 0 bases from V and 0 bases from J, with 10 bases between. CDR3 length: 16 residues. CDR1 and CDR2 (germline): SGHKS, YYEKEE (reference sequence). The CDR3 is CASSLGPVSSNQPQHF. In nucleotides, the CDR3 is TGTGCCAGCAGCTTGGGGCCAGTATCTAGCAATCAGCCCCAGCATTTT.